The clone carrying this T cell receptor beta chain was observed a few times. These data come from a study of T-cell memory formation after mild COVID-19. Using its own MiXCR run on the 5' RACE reads, TCRdb lists one record per CDR3 protein. The sample yields under 450,000 distinct CDR3 sequences, under 25% seen once. The origin of this receptor is an adult woman who had mild COVID-19 (a few samples of this study predate the infection). Cell type and time point are not known. The sequencing sample was made of PBMCs or a T cell subset sorted from them (not recorded which).

This chain's CDR3 is CAISDHPRDRPRGEQYF. In DNA, the CDR3 is TGTGCCATCAGTGACCACCCTAGGGACAGACCCCGAGGGGAGCAGTACTTC. V gene TRBV10-3 combines with J gene TRBJ2-7, with TRBD1 matching 7 bases. The length of the CDR3 is 17 residues. Germline CDR1 and CDR2: ENHRY and SYGVKD. V dropped 3 bases and J dropped 7; count of bases not matched to a gene: 18.